This passage covers 23 T cell receptor beta chains from one sample sequenced in a study of blood T cell repertoires in COVID-19. Clones were sequenced by immunoSEQ multiplex PCR, and TCRdb holds only the in-frame ones, with some missing. The sample lists about 200,000 clones; about 88% were seen once. The sample comprised peripheral blood. All receptors derive from a middle-aged woman who had recovered from COVID-19.

V is TRBV19 and J is TRBJ1-2; D is unclear. V lost 6 bases, J lost 6 bases, and 11 bases lay in between. The CDR3 spans 12 residues. Germline V gene sequence: CDR1 LNHDA, CDR2 SQIVND (reference sequence). The CDR3 region is CASRSRGDGYTF. In nucleotides, the CDR3 is TGTGCCAGTAGATCGCGGGGAGATGGCTACACCTTC. Using reference TRBV19 and TRBJ1-2 for the parts outside the CDR3, the full variable domain is DGGITQSPKYLFRKEGQNVTLSCEQNLNHDAMYWYRQDPGQGLRLIYYSQIVNDFQKGDIAEGYSVSREKKESFPLTVTSAQKNPTAFYLCASRSRGDGYTFGSGTRLTVV.

This clone was seen a single time. CDR3 loop: CASDGPRRYGYTF. DNA of the CDR3: TGTGCCTCGGACGGCCCCAGGAGGTATGGCTACACCTTC. The V gene is TRBV30, the J gene TRBJ1-2, with D hard to call. This CDR3 has 13 amino acids. Germline CDR1 reads GTSNPN; CDR2 reads SVGIG (reference sequence). V was cut by 7 bases and J by 5 bases, with 17 bases left in between.

The chain recombines TRBV24-1 with TRBJ1-2; 10 nucleotides agree with TRBD1. The CDR3 is 16 amino acids. Trimming cost V 4 bases and J 4 bases; bases outside gene matches: 8. CDR1 is KGHDR and CDR2 is SFDVKD in the germline V gene. The CDR3 DNA follows: TGTGCCACCAGTGACAGGGACAGGGGCCTGGGCTATGGCTACACCTTC. It codes for CATSDRDRGLGYGYTF.

The chain joins TRBV30 to TRBJ1-1; D perhaps matches TRBD1 (5 bases). The CDR3 contains 18 residues. Germline V CDR1 and CDR2: GTSNPN, SVGIG (reference sequence). Trimming stripped 4 bases from V and 0 bases from J, with 24 bases between. Here the CDR3 reads CAWTFLDSGRNMNTEAFF. DNA of the CDR3: TGTGCCTGGACCTTCTTAGACAGCGGGCGGAACATGAACACTGAAGCTTTCTTT.

This chain joins TRBV20-1 and TRBJ1-4, with D maybe TRBD1 (5 bases). Trimming pared 3 bases from V and 8 bases from J, leaving 22 bases between. The germline V gene encodes CDR1 DFQATT and CDR2 SNEGSKA (reference sequence). There are 16 residues in the CDR3. CDR3 nucleotides: TGCAGTGCTAGTCCTACGGGGGGAGGAAGGGGAGAAAAACTGTTTTTT. It encodes CSASPTGGGRGEKLFF.

V usage is TRBV11-2 and J usage is TRBJ2-1; 11 bases align to TRBD2. The germline CDR1 and CDR2 sequences are SGHAT and FQNNGV. The CDR3 has 16 amino acids. Trimming at V came to 6 bases and at J to 4 bases, leaving 8 bases not matched to a gene. The CDR3 DNA sequence: TGTGCCAGCAGACCAACCGGGACTAGCGGTTACAATGAGCAGTTCTTC. Protein: CASRPTGTSGYNEQFF.

The V and J genes are TRBV10-3 and TRBJ2-1; perhaps TRBD2 as D (6 bases). The V gene's germline CDR1 is ENHRY and CDR2 SYGVKD. Trimming took 8 bases from V and 8 from J, leaving 10 bases between them. The CDR3 runs 11 residues. The CDR3 here is CAILSGDEQFF. The CDR3 region has the DNA TGTGCCATCCTGTCGGGGGATGAGCAGTTCTTC.

The genes are TRBV7-8 and TRBJ2-7; D unclear. Germline-derived CDR1 and CDR2 are SGHVS and FQNEAQ. This CDR3 contains 14 residues. V was cut by 5 bases and J by 0 bases, with 11 bases left in between. For the CDR3, the DNA is TGTGCCAGCAGCCTCCAGTACACCTCCTACGAGCAGTACTTC. Protein sequence: CASSLQYTSYEQYF. The full variable domain, in which reference TRBV7-8 and TRBJ2-7 provide the parts outside the CDR3, is GAGVSQSPRYKVAKRGQDVALRCDPISGHVSLFWYQQALGQGPEFLTYFQNEAQLDKSGLPSDRFFAERPEGSVSTLKIQRTQQEDSAVYLCASSLQYTSYEQYFGPGTRLTVT.

Written as DNA, the CDR3 is TGTGCCAGTAGTATACGGGAGGCGAACTCTGGAAACACCATATATTTT. Amino acid sequence: CASSIREANSGNTIYF. V gene TRBV19 combines with J gene TRBJ1-3; D gene unclear. This CDR3 is 16 amino acids long. The germline V gene has CDR1 LNHDA and CDR2 SQIVND (reference sequence). V lost 2 bases, J lost 0 bases, and 11 bases lay in between.

The V call is TRBV7-9, the J call TRBJ2-5; a weak D match, TRBD1 (5 bases). V dropped 3 bases and J dropped 5 bases, with 25 bases sitting between them. This CDR3 spans 18 amino acids. Per germline, CDR1 SEHNR and CDR2 FQNEAQ (reference sequence). The CDR3 DNA sequence: TGTGCCAGCAGCTTCGGCAAACCAGGGAAAAGGGTAGAGGAGACCCAGTACTTC. Translated, it gives CASSFGKPGKRVEETQYF.

This clone was picked up a small number of times. This sequence joins TRBV28 and TRBJ1-1, with D possibly being TRBD1 (6 bases). The CDR3 has 15 amino acids. V lost 2 bases and J 4 bases, leaving 14 bases between the germline ends. Germline loops: CDR1 MDHEN, CDR2 SYDVKM. Written as DNA, the CDR3 is TGTGCCAGCAGTTTAAACCAGGGGATGCCCACTGAAGCTTTCTTT. It codes for CASSLNQGMPTEAFF.

This clone showed up just a few times. The chain joins TRBV7-9 to TRBJ2-1; D is undetermined. Trimming removed 5 bases from V and 5 bases from J, with 10 bases in between. The CDR3 loop spans 13 amino acids. Germline CDR1 and CDR2: SEHNR and FQNEAQ (reference sequence). The CDR3 DNA reads as TGTGCCAGCAGCCTAAGCCGGGACAATGAGCAGTTCTTC. Translation gives CASSLSRDNEQFF.

The rearrangement links TRBV19 to TRBJ1-1; a weak D match, TRBD1 (6 bases). The ends were cut back, 7 bases at V and 6 bases at J, with 18 bases in the middle. Germline lookup yields CDR1 LNHDA and CDR2 SQIVND (reference sequence). The CDR3 covers 14 residues. The CDR3 region is CASTSGGGVPEAFF. The CDR3, as DNA: TGTGCCAGTACCTCCGGAGGGGGGGTGCCTGAAGCTTTCTTT. Full variable domain (outside the CDR3, taken from reference TRBV19 and TRBJ1-1): DGGITQSPKYLFRKEGQNVTLSCEQNLNHDAMYWYRQDPGQGLRLIYYSQIVNDFQKGDIAEGYSVSREKKESFPLTVTSAQKNPTAFYLCASTSGGGVPEAFFGQGTRLTVV.

V gene TRBV30 combines with J gene TRBJ2-7; TRBD1 aligns across 10 bases. The CDR3 totals 16 residues. After removal of 2 bases from V and 5 bases from J, the junction contained 12 bases not matched to a gene. Germline CDR1 is GTSNPN and CDR2 is SVGIG (reference sequence). For the CDR3, the DNA is TGTGCCTGGAGTACCTCCGGGACAGGGGCTCGGAACGAGCAGTACTTC. This codes for CAWSTSGTGARNEQYF.

The rearrangement joins TRBV24-1 to TRBJ2-1; D might be TRBD2 (5 bases). The CDR3 loop spans 17 amino acids. Between the trimmed V and J ends, which lost 4 bases and 0 bases, there was a span of 15 bases. Looked up from germline, CDR1 is KGHDR and CDR2 is SFDVKD. CDR3 loop: CATSEPLAADSYNEQFF. CDR3 nucleotides: TGTGCCACCAGTGAACCCCTAGCCGCCGACTCCTACAATGAGCAGTTCTTC.

The chain is built from TRBV21-1 and TRBJ2-7; the table's D call of TRBD2 was not tested on the DNA. TRBV21-1 is classified as a pseudogene. CDR3 length: 17 amino acids. This chain's CDR3 is CASSKALLESYSYEQYF. The CDR3 bases are TGTGCCAGCAGCAAAGCGCTCCTAGAGTCCTACTCCTACGAGCAGTACTTC.

The chain couples TRBV27 to TRBJ2-1; 10 positions match TRBD2. Germline trimming cut 5 bases from V and 2 bases from J; bases unmatched to any gene: 6. Germline values: CDR1 MNHEY, CDR2 SMNVEV (reference sequence). CDR3 length: 16 residues. CDR3 sequence (DNA): TGTGCCAGCAGTATCTCTAGCGGGAGTACCTACAATGAGCAGTTCTTC. This codes for CASSISSGSTYNEQFF.

The chain is built from TRBV6-5 and TRBJ2-7; D not resolved. CDR1 and CDR2 from the germline V gene are MNHEY and SVGAGI. The CDR3 is 15 amino acids. Between the trimmed V and J ends, which lost 8 bases and 3 bases, there was a span of 20 bases. CDR3 in DNA: TGTGCCAGCGCCCTAGGTGGCTCGATTTACTACGAGCAGTACTTC. It codes for CASALGGSIYYEQYF.

This sequence joins TRBV5-6 and TRBJ1-4, with D perhaps matching TRBD1 (5 bases). The germline CDR1 and CDR2 sequences are SGHDT and YYEEEE. CDR3 length: 15 residues. V was cut by 2 bases and J by 8 bases, with 16 bases left in between. The DNA of the CDR3 is TGTGCCAGCAGCTTTGGGGCCGGAGAACCCGAAAAACTGTTTTTT. The encoded protein is CASSFGAGEPEKLFF.

The rearrangement uses TRBV4-2 and TRBJ1-3, with D perhaps TRBD1 (6 bases). Trimming took 0 bases from V and 2 from J, leaving 8 bases between them. The germline gives CDR1 LGHNA, CDR2 YNFKEQ. This CDR3 contains 15 residues. Here the CDR3 DNA reads TGTGCCAGCAGCCAAGATAGGGGGACTGGAAACACCATATATTTT. The encoded protein is CASSQDRGTGNTIYF.

This clone was counted between two and nine times. The chain's CDR3 is CASSQDLTSGINTGELFF. Written as DNA, the CDR3 is TGCGCCAGCAGCCAAGATCTTACCAGCGGGATTAACACCGGGGAGCTGTTTTTT. The V and J genes are TRBV4-3 and TRBJ2-2, with 7 bases lining up with TRBD2. V shed 0 bases and J 2 bases; nucleotides not matched to a gene: 9. The CDR3 sequence is 18 residues long. Per the germline V gene, CDR1 is LGHNA and CDR2 is YSLEER.

In its sample, this clone was seen once. The V call is TRBV7-2, the J call TRBJ1-2; 10 bases align to TRBD1. CDR3 length: 18 amino acids. Germline CDR1 and CDR2: SGHTA and FQGNSA. After removal of 1 base from V and 4 bases from J, the junction contained 12 bases not matched to a gene. The CDR3 DNA is TGTGCCAGCAGCTTAGTCGGAGGGACAGGGGTCCCCACCTATGGCTACACCTTC. Translating gives CASSLVGGTGVPTYGYTF.

This clone was recorded once. The chain carries TRBV5-1 and TRBJ2-7; 8 bases are a match to TRBD1. With V trimmed by 3 bases and J by 6 bases, 2 bases remained unmatched. This CDR3 has 12 amino acids. From germline, CDR1 is SGHRS and CDR2 YFSETQ. CDR3 residues: CASSYTGGEQYF. The CDR3 region has the DNA TGCGCCAGCAGCTATACAGGGGGCGAGCAGTACTTC.